The 18 T cell receptor beta chains below were found in one sample sequenced in a study of CD8 T cells in Susac syndrome. Random hexamers primed reverse transcription of about 0.5 to 1 ug RNA. Via MiXCR, TCRdb re-called the immunoSEQ multiplex PCR reads, giving one row per CDR3 protein. The data show about 140,000 distinct CDR3 sequences, approximately 96% seen once. Sequencing was done on a sample of CD4+ T cells from PBMCs. All receptors come from a human donor with multiple sclerosis.

This rearrangement joins TRBV3-1 to TRBJ1-2; D unresolved. The germline V and J ends were trimmed by 1 base and 4 bases, with 7 bases remaining between them. CDR1 is LGHDT and CDR2 is YNNKEL in the germline V gene (reference sequence). CDR3 length: 13 amino acids. CDR3 loop: CASSQVLGYGYTF. CDR3 nucleotide sequence: TGTGCCAGCAGCCAAGTCCTCGGCTATGGCTACACCTTC.

This clonotype came up a few times. V and J are TRBV20-1 and TRBJ1-1, with TRBD1 matching 7 bases. Germline-derived CDR1 and CDR2 are DFQATT and SNEGSKA (reference sequence). V was pared by 3 bases and J by 0 bases, with 1 base of the junction left unmatched. The CDR3 is 13 amino acids. CDR3 DNA sequence: TGCAGTGCTAGGACAGGGTTGAACACTGAAGCTTTCTTT. This encodes CSARTGLNTEAFF.

V gene TRBV24-1 combines with J gene TRBJ1-1; no clear D gene. CDR1 is KGHDR and CDR2 is SFDVKD in the germline V gene. Deletions cut 7 bases from V and 1 base from J, with 9 bases between. The CDR3 runs 13 residues. CDR3 residues: CATRGRGNTEAFF. As DNA, the CDR3 is TGTGCCACCAGGGGTCGAGGGAACACTGAAGCTTTCTTT.

CDR3 coding DNA: TGCAGTGTTTCTAGCGGTTACAATGAGCAGTTCTTC. Residues: CSVSSGYNEQFF. The gene calls are TRBV20-1 and TRBJ2-1; 7 bases are shared with TRBD2. Germline V gene lookup returns CDR1 DFQATT and CDR2 SNEGSKA (reference sequence). This CDR3 comprises 12 residues. Trimming at V came to 7 bases and at J to 4 bases, leaving 4 bases not matched to a gene.

V gene TRBV27 combines with J gene TRBJ2-4; a possible D gene is TRBD1 (8 bases). Trimming removed 5 bases from V and 8 bases from J, with 19 bases in between. Germline V CDR1 and CDR2: MNHEY, SMNVEV (reference sequence). The CDR3 covers 15 residues. This CDR3 reads CASSLRPTGGDIQYF. The CDR3 DNA reads TGTGCCAGCAGTCTGCGACCTACAGGGGGGGACATTCAGTACTTC.

V usage is TRBV7-2 and J usage is TRBJ2-5, with D maybe TRBD1 (5 bases). CDR1 is SGHTA and CDR2 is FQGNSA in the germline V gene. The CDR3 spans 15 residues. V lost 1 base and J lost 6, with 15 bases in between. DNA for the CDR3: TGTGCCAGCAGCTTAGAGGGGTCAGAGGTCCAGACCCAGTACTTC. Translation: CASSLEGSEVQTQYF.

CDR3 sequence (DNA): TGCAGTGCTGCCCTCAGTGGCCAGCCCCAGCATTTT. Translated, it gives CSAALSGQPQHF. J is TRBJ1-5 and V is TRBV20-1, with D unresolved. The CDR3 totals 12 residues. Deletions cut 5 bases from V and 7 bases from J, with 12 bases between. The germline CDR1 and CDR2 sequences are DFQATT and SNEGSKA (reference sequence).

The V call is TRBV7-2, the J call TRBJ1-1; 9 positions match TRBD1. The J segment lost 4 bases and the V segment lost 5 bases, leaving 5 bases of the junction unmatched. Per the germline V gene, CDR1 is SGHTA and CDR2 is FQGNSA. There are 14 residues in the CDR3. CDR3 coding DNA: TGTGCCAGCAGCCCAACAGGGGGCCGCACTGAAGCTTTCTTT. Its protein is CASSPTGGRTEAFF.

The gene calls are TRBV14 and TRBJ2-1; 9 positions match TRBD2. V shed 0 bases and J 10 bases; nucleotides not matched to a gene: 7. CDR3 size: 15 residues. CDR1 is SGHDN, CDR2 FVKESK, per germline. CDR3 in amino acids: CASSQDAGGLREQFF. The CDR3 DNA is TGTGCCAGCAGCCAAGACGCGGGAGGGCTAAGGGAGCAGTTCTTC.

The chain carries TRBV7-2 and TRBJ2-7; 7 positions agree with TRBD1. This CDR3 has 12 amino acids. CDR1 is SGHTA and CDR2 is FQGNSA in the germline V gene. The junction had 4 bases not matched to a gene; V was cut back by 8 bases and J by 3 bases. This CDR3 is CASDGDSYEQYF. CDR3 in DNA: TGTGCCAGCGACGGGGACAGCTACGAGCAGTACTTC.

The J gene is TRBJ2-1, the V gene TRBV15; 7 bases fit TRBD2. Per germline, CDR1 LNHNV and CDR2 YYDKDF (reference sequence). CDR3 size: 15 residues. V shed 3 bases, J shed 6 bases, and the junction held 8 bases outside the gene matches. CDR3 amino acids: CATSSSRGGGNEQFF. The DNA for the CDR3 is TGTGCCACCAGCAGCTCACGCGGGGGTGGCAATGAGCAGTTCTTC.

The chain has TRBV3-1 and TRBJ2-3; D might be TRBD2 (5 bases). The CDR3 extends over 14 amino acids. V lost 6 bases, J lost 2 bases, and 12 bases lay in between. CDR1 LGHDT and CDR2 YNNKEL come from the germline V gene (reference sequence). The CDR3 region has the DNA TGTGCCAGCAGTGATAGCGATTCCACAGATACGCAGTATTTT. Amino acids: CASSDSDSTDTQYF.

The genes are TRBV12-3 or TRBV12-4 and TRBJ2-1, with D maybe TRBD1 (6 bases). This CDR3 region has 12 residues. V lost 5 bases to trimming and J lost 5 bases, with 7 bases between them. The CDR3 sequence is CASSHRDNEQFF. CDR3 coding DNA: TGTGCCAGCAGTCACAGGGACAATGAGCAGTTCTTC.

The chain has TRBV9 and TRBJ2-3; the D gene is possibly TRBD1 (5 bases). V lost 0 bases, J lost 0 bases, and 8 bases lay in between. There are 15 residues in the CDR3. Germline V gene sequence: CDR1 SGDLS, CDR2 YYNGEE. CDR3 sequence reads: CASSVGHRSTDTQYF. CDR3 DNA sequence: TGTGCCAGCAGCGTAGGACACAGGAGCACAGATACGCAGTATTTT.

This chain uses TRBV6-1 with TRBJ2-7, with 8 bases fitting TRBD2. The CDR3 spans 13 residues. Per the germline V gene, CDR1 is MNHNS and CDR2 is SASEGT. The chain's CDR3 is CTGSSGTTYEQYF. DNA of the CDR3: TGTACCGGCAGTAGCGGGACTACCTACGAGCAGTACTTC.

V gene TRBV7-2 combines with J gene TRBJ1-1, with D unclear. In germline, CDR1 is SGHTA, CDR2 FQGNSA. The V gene lost 5 bases and the J gene lost 0 bases, with 7 bases spanning the gap. CDR3 length: 13 residues. The CDR3 region is CASSQSLNTEAFF. The DNA for the CDR3 is TGTGCCAGCAGCCAGAGTTTGAACACTGAAGCTTTCTTT.

V and J are TRBV4-3 and TRBJ2-3, with a weak D call TRBD2 (7 bases). This CDR3 comprises 15 residues. Germline V gene sequence: CDR1 LGHNA, CDR2 YSLEER. V was clipped by 0 bases and J by 1 base, with 8 bases between them. The CDR3 loop is CASSQEGGGTDTQYF. The CDR3 DNA is TGCGCCAGCAGCCAAGAAGGGGGGGGCACAGATACGCAGTATTTT.

This sequence joins TRBV20-1 and TRBJ1-5; the D is unclear. The CDR3 runs to 15 residues. Germline CDR1 and CDR2: DFQATT and SNEGSKA (reference sequence). Trimming pared 3 bases from V and 0 bases from J, leaving 12 bases between. This CDR3 reads CSASVSGFSNQPQHF. The CDR3 nucleotides are TGCAGTGCTAGTGTTTCAGGCTTTAGCAATCAGCCCCAGCATTTT.